These 29 T cell receptor beta chains originate from one sample sequenced in a study of control samples from healthy donors and cancer patients. TCRdb's table, derived via immunoSEQ multiplex PCR, lists solely in-frame clones and lacks some. The table shows about 80,000 clones, with approximately 89% occurring only once. The material sequenced was blood. The receptors were sampled from a man aged 45-65 years in good health.

The chain couples TRBV6-6 to TRBJ2-3, with D possibly matching TRBD2 (6 bases). V lost 3 bases to trimming and J lost 4 bases, with 11 bases between them. There are 14 residues in the CDR3. The germline CDR1 and CDR2 sequences are MNHNY and SVGAGI (reference sequence). The CDR3 here is CASSYSRLADTQYF. The CDR3 region has the DNA TGTGCCAGCAGTTATTCCCGACTAGCAGATACGCAGTATTTT.

The chain employs TRBV7-3 and TRBJ1-2; 10 bases are shared with TRBD1. Trimming at V came to 5 bases and at J to 8 bases, leaving 8 bases not matched to a gene. Germline-derived CDR1 and CDR2 are SGHTA and FQGTGA. The CDR3 loop spans 14 amino acids. The CDR3 DNA follows: TGTGCCAGCAGCCAAACTGGGACAGGGGACGGCTACACCTTC. It is translated as CASSQTGTGDGYTF.

The chain is built from TRBV19 and TRBJ1-3; a possible D gene is TRBD1 (6 bases). The V gene lost 5 bases and the J gene lost 0 bases, with 14 bases spanning the gap. The CDR3 loop spans 16 amino acids. Germline loops: CDR1 LNHDA, CDR2 SQIVND (reference sequence). For the CDR3, the DNA is TGTGCCAGTAGTCCGACCTGGGGGCCCTCTGGAAACACCATATATTTT. This translates into CASSPTWGPSGNTIYF.

V gene TRBV7-2 combines with J gene TRBJ1-2; the D gene is possibly TRBD1 (6 bases). The CDR3 contains 12 residues. The germline CDR1 and CDR2 sequences are SGHTA and FQGNSA. The ends were cut back, 5 bases at V and 8 bases at J, with 12 bases in the middle. The CDR3 spells CASSKTGLGYTF. The CDR3 nucleotides read TGTGCCAGCAGCAAAACAGGGCTCGGCTACACCTTC.

The chain employs TRBV5-1 and TRBJ1-6, with 7 positions matching TRBD1. The CDR3 totals 18 residues. Germline V gene sequence: CDR1 SGHRS, CDR2 YFSETQ. J gave up 0 bases and V 0 bases, and 6 bases lay outside the gene matches. The CDR3 coding sequence is TGCGCCAGCAGCTTGGGCGGACAGGCGAGCTCCTATAATTCACCCCTCCACTTT. Its translation is CASSLGGQASSYNSPLHF.

The CDR3 sequence: CASSPTGGPEEQYF. The CDR3 DNA reads TGTGCCAGCAGCCCGACGGGGGGGCCGGAGGAGCAGTACTTC. This rearrangement joins TRBV3-1 (or the pseudogene TRBV3-2) to TRBJ2-7, with 8 nucleotides matching TRBD2. The CDR3 is 14 amino acids. J lost 7 bases, V lost 4 bases, and 9 bases had no gene match. Germline V gene sequence: CDR1 LGHDT, CDR2 YNNKEL (reference sequence).

This chain links TRBV7-2 with TRBJ2-3; TRBD2 agrees at 11 bases. The CDR3 contains 14 residues. CDR1 and CDR2 (germline): SGHTA, FQGNSA. Losses at the gene ends were 9 bases for V and 2 bases for J; bases not matched to a gene: 4. CDR3 DNA sequence: TGTGCCAGTAGACTAGCGGGGTTCACAGATACGCAGTATTTT. Translating gives CASRLAGFTDTQYF.

The chain employs TRBV29-1 and TRBJ2-7; TRBD2 aligns across 7 bases. Per the germline V gene, CDR1 is SQVTM and CDR2 is ANQGSEA. The V and J ends lost 0 bases and 5 bases, in that order; junction bases with no gene match: 10. The CDR3 covers 15 residues. The DNA of the CDR3 is TGCAGCGTTGAAGAGGGAGGGGCGGGAAGCCACGAGCAGTACTTC. Its protein product is CSVEEGGAGSHEQYF.

The chain links TRBV2 to TRBJ1-5, with D unresolved. The CDR3 consists of 13 residues. CDR1 SNHLY and CDR2 FYNNEI come from the germline V gene. V lost 3 bases to trimming and J lost 4 bases, with 7 bases between them. Written as DNA, the CDR3 is TGTGCCAGCAGTGACGGACGGAATCAGCCCCAGCATTTT. Translated: CASSDGRNQPQHF.

The rearrangement links TRBV5-1 to TRBJ1-2; 9 positions match TRBD1. The ends lost 0 bases at V and 7 bases at J; junction bases unmatched: 4. Germline V gene lookup returns CDR1 SGHRS and CDR2 YFSETQ. The CDR3 runs 14 residues. The CDR3 loop is CASSLGDRVGGYTF. As DNA, the CDR3 is TGCGCCAGCAGCTTGGGGGACAGGGTTGGTGGCTACACCTTC.

The chain is built from TRBV25-1 and TRBJ1-2; D is perhaps TRBD1 (5 bases). This CDR3 comprises 13 residues. Between the trimmed V and J ends, which lost 6 bases and 8 bases, there was a span of 16 bases. The germline V gene has CDR1 MGHDK and CDR2 SYGVNS. CDR3 sequence: CASRRDSVGGYTF. CDR3 in DNA: TGTGCCAGCAGAAGGGACTCAGTGGGAGGCTACACCTTC.

The chain employs TRBV24-1 and TRBJ1-4, with D possibly matching TRBD1 (5 bases). Deletions cut 9 bases from V and 4 bases from J, with 17 bases between. The CDR3 covers 15 residues. Germline loops: CDR1 KGHDR, CDR2 SFDVKD. CDR3 in DNA: TGTGCCACCCTCCCAACGGGACGGCTTAATGAAAAACTGTTTTTT. This encodes CATLPTGRLNEKLFF.

J is TRBJ2-1 and V is TRBV27; 7 bases line up with TRBD2. The CDR3 contains 13 residues. Trimming took 8 bases from V and 7 from J; bases not matched to a gene: 8. CDR1 and CDR2 (germline): MNHEY, SMNVEV (reference sequence). CDR3 loop: CASVRGGGNEQFF. The CDR3 DNA follows: TGTGCCAGCGTAAGAGGCGGGGGTAATGAGCAGTTCTTC.

V and J are TRBV2 and TRBJ1-5; unclear D gene. CDR1 and CDR2 from the germline V gene are SNHLY and FYNNEI. Deletions cut 2 bases from V and 0 bases from J, with 5 bases between. The CDR3 has 14 residues. In nucleotides, the CDR3 is TGTGCCAGCAGTGAATGGCTTAGCAATCAGCCCCAGCATTTT. Its translation: CASSEWLSNQPQHF.

This clone was detected only a few times. The chain carries TRBV6-5 and TRBJ2-3; D is possibly TRBD1 (6 bases). V was clipped by 6 bases and J by 2 bases, with 18 bases between them. The CDR3 has 16 amino acids. Germline V gene data show CDR1 as MNHEY and CDR2 as SVGAGI. The CDR3 DNA sequence: TGTGCCAGCAGATACCACCCAGGGGCTATCACAGATACGCAGTATTTT. This codes for CASRYHPGAITDTQYF.

The chain carries TRBV5-4 and TRBJ2-2; D possibly matches TRBD1 or TRBD2 (5 bases each). This CDR3 spans 15 amino acids. V was shortened by 2 bases and J by 2 bases, with 10 bases between the two germline ends. Germline lookup yields CDR1 SGHNT and CDR2 YYREEE (reference sequence). The CDR3 loop reads CASSLGTLNTGELFF. In nucleotides, the CDR3 is TGTGCCAGCAGCTTAGGGACCCTTAACACCGGGGAGCTGTTTTTT.

In this sample, this clone turned up a few times. Other DNA sequences in the sample encode the same CDR3. The rearrangement joins TRBV18 to TRBJ1-2, with 8 bases matching TRBD1. Germline V CDR1 and CDR2: KGHSH, LQKENI. This CDR3 comprises 16 residues. V shed 6 bases, J shed 1 base, and the junction held 10 bases outside the gene matches. The CDR3 region has the DNA TGTGCCAGCTCCTCCGGGACAGGAGCCTTTAACTATGGCTACACCTTC. Protein product: CASSSGTGAFNYGYTF.

This clone showed up just once. The gene calls are TRBV6-1 and TRBJ1-1, with D hard to call. V was cut by 0 bases and J by 8 bases, with 16 bases left in between. The germline V gene has CDR1 MNHNS and CDR2 SASEGT. The CDR3 totals 15 residues. The CDR3 nucleotides are TGTGCCAGCAGTGAAGCGCTAACGGCTCGGGAGGAAGCTTTCTTT. Amino acid sequence: CASSEALTAREEAFF.

This CDR3 reads CASSLGGGLAVGDTQYF. The CDR3 nucleotides read TGTGCCAGCAGCTTAGGGGGAGGGCTAGCGGTGGGAGATACGCAGTATTTT. This chain joins TRBV7-6 and TRBJ2-3; 7 bases are a match to TRBD2. Trimming removed 1 base from V and 5 bases from J; junction bases left unmatched: 12. This CDR3 contains 17 residues. CDR1 and CDR2 from the germline V gene are SGHVS and FNYEAQ.

The chain joins TRBV30 to TRBJ1-1, with a tentative D call TRBD1 (5 bases). Germline CDR1 and CDR2: GTSNPN and SVGIG (reference sequence). This CDR3 spans 15 amino acids. Trimming stripped 4 bases from V and 3 bases from J, with 18 bases between. CDR3 residues: CAWIARGPLDTEAFF. CDR3 DNA: TGTGCCTGGATCGCCCGGGGCCCGTTGGACACTGAAGCTTTCTTT.

The CDR3 loop reads CASSLPGPYEQYF. DNA for the CDR3: TGTGCCAGCAGCTTGCCGGGACCTTACGAGCAGTACTTC. V usage is TRBV5-6 and J usage is TRBJ2-7; D possibly matches TRBD1 or TRBD2 (5 bases each). CDR1 and CDR2 (germline): SGHDT, YYEEEE. The CDR3 is 13 residues long. The V end was cut by 1 base, the J end by 4 bases, with 9 bases between.

The J gene is TRBJ2-1, the V gene TRBV6-5; D is ambiguous. The CDR3 is made up of 13 amino acids. V shed 0 bases and J shed 4 bases, with 4 bases lying between them. The germline CDR1 and CDR2 sequences are MNHEY and SVGAGI. The CDR3 sequence is CASSYSAYNEQFF. DNA of the CDR3: TGTGCCAGCAGTTACTCTGCATACAATGAGCAGTTCTTC.

The chain joins TRBV28 to TRBJ2-5; 9 bases are a match to TRBD2. This CDR3 has 14 residues. CDR1 and CDR2 from the germline V gene are MDHEN and SYDVKM. Trimming at V came to 6 bases and at J to 5 bases, leaving 7 bases not matched to a gene. CDR3 sequence reads: CASSRGGAVETQYF. CDR3 DNA: TGTGCCAGCAGCCGCGGGGGGGCGGTGGAGACCCAGTACTTC.

The chain links TRBV2 to TRBJ2-7; 9 bases line up with TRBD2. The CDR3 length is 18 residues. V shed 7 bases, J shed 3 bases, and the junction held 19 bases outside the gene matches. CDR1 is SNHLY and CDR2 is FYNNEI in the germline V gene. The CDR3, as DNA: TGTGCCAGCAAAAGGAGACCTAGCGGGGCGAGATTTTACTACGAGCAGTACTTC. Translation gives CASKRRPSGARFYYEQYF.

The rearrangement uses TRBV14 and TRBJ2-1; 13 bases are shared with TRBD2. CDR1 and CDR2 from the germline V gene are SGHDN and FVKESK. The V segment lost 4 bases and the J segment 4 bases; nucleotides outside the gene matches: 4. This CDR3 contains 16 residues. The CDR3 DNA is TGTGCCAGCAGCCCCCTGACTAGCGGGGGGTACAATGAGCAGTTCTTC. Translated, it gives CASSPLTSGGYNEQFF.

J is TRBJ2-1 and V is TRBV27; D gene ambiguous. CDR1 MNHEY and CDR2 SMNVEV come from the germline V gene (reference sequence). The CDR3 totals 15 residues. V shed 8 bases and J shed 0 bases, with 14 bases lying between them. The CDR3 sequence is CASGGRQSSYNEQFF. In DNA form, the CDR3 reads TGTGCCAGCGGCGGAAGGCAGAGCTCCTACAATGAGCAGTTCTTC.

The rearrangement joins TRBV28 to TRBJ2-5; D remains ambiguous. With 3 bases removed from V and 0 bases from J, the gap between germline ends came to 5 bases. The CDR3 has 13 amino acids. In germline, CDR1 is MDHEN, CDR2 SYDVKM. CDR3 loop: CASSFQNQETQYF. CDR3 nucleotides: TGTGCCAGCAGTTTTCAGAACCAAGAGACCCAGTACTTC.

The CDR3 DNA reads as TGTGCCATCACGAATGGGGAAAATACCGGGGAGCTGTTTTTT. As protein: CAITNGENTGELFF. The V gene is TRBV10-3, the J gene TRBJ2-2, with D unresolved. Germline V lookup: CDR1 ENHRY, CDR2 SYGVKD. Trimming removed 7 bases from V and 5 bases from J, with 14 bases in between. The CDR3 has 14 residues.

This clone was counted once. V gene TRBV30 combines with J gene TRBJ1-5; D unresolved. Germline V gene sequence: CDR1 GTSNPN, CDR2 SVGIG (reference sequence). The CDR3 is 12 amino acids. Trimming left V 1 base short and J 7 bases short, with 8 bases between. The CDR3 region is CAWSEFGQPQHF. The CDR3 region has the DNA TGTGCCTGGAGTGAATTTGGGCAGCCCCAGCATTTT.